The table lists the clone carrying this TCR beta chain with many counts. The sample comes from a study of response to subunit inactivated influenza vaccine. Using its own MiXCR run on the RT-PCR reads, TCRdb lists one record per CDR3 protein. The sample lists some 570,000 distinct CDR3 sequences, about 10% occurring once. CDR1 MNHEY and CDR2 SVGEGT come from the germline V gene. This CDR3 is 18 amino acids long. Trimming removed 2 bases from V and 0 bases from J; junction bases left unmatched: 13. The sample was also linked to a second study, of T cells expressing NK-cell markers. That paper states: 5'RACE template switching with UMIs produced the TCR beta cDNA. Six or seven donors carried dominant NKG2C+ clonotypes that made up roughly 1.0-7.5% of their CD8+ T cells.

This receptor was taken from a man between 45 and 60 years old who received an inactivated influenza vaccine. The sample in question was PBMCs from blood, obtained on the day of vaccination. The chain links TRBV6-2 or TRBV6-3 to TRBJ2-7; 7 nucleotides line up with TRBD1. CDR3 sequence: CASSYLGQERKNSYEQYF. The CDR3 DNA reads as TGTGCCAGCAGTTACCTTGGACAGGAGCGAAAAAACTCCTACGAGCAGTACTTC.